The subject of this entry is one T cell receptor (beta chain). Compared with germline, one end of the junction differs, possibly owing to a read error. This sample stems from a study of control samples from healthy donors and cancer patients. This CDR3 has 15 residues. Germline-derived CDR1 and CDR2 are SSHAT and FNYEAQ (reference sequence). TCRdb's table, derived via immunoSEQ multiplex PCR, lists solely in-frame clones and lacks some. The table has some 150,000 clones, approximately 93% seen once; the top ten hold approximately 2.5%. This TCR came from a man aged 50 to 60 in good health. V and J are TRBV7-7 and TRBJ2-1; D is unclear. The sample was blood. Written as DNA, the CDR3 is TGTGCTAGCAGCTTAGACGAGAGCTCCTACAATGAGCAGTTCTTC. Protein sequence: CASSLDESSYNEQFF.